The 26 T cell receptor beta chains below come from one sample, sequenced in a study of T-cell reconstitution after alpha-beta-depleted transplantation in children. This sample's TCRbeta library carried unique molecular identifier barcodes. TCRdb analysed the PCR reads with MiXCR anew, one entry per CDR3 protein. The sample lists roughly 300,000 distinct CDR3 sequences; 10% were seen once. This specimen consisted of PBMCs from the stem cell graft donor, obtained from the stem cell graft. The origin of the receptors is a human donor who donated a stem cell graft to a child with acute lymphoblastic leukemia.

This clonotype was seen more than once but under ten times. J is TRBJ2-1 and V is TRBV12-3 or TRBV12-4; TRBD2 aligns across 10 bases. This CDR3 region has 16 residues. V lost 5 bases to trimming and J lost 6 bases; unmatched junction nucleotides: 10. The CDR3 DNA sequence: TGTGCCAGCAGTACCACACTAGCGGGAATCGCCAATGAGCAGTTCTTC. Encoded protein: CASSTTLAGIANEQFF.

This clonotype was recorded many times. The chain employs TRBV12-3 or TRBV12-4 and TRBJ2-7; the D is unclear. The V gene lost 6 bases and the J gene lost 3 bases, with 6 bases spanning the gap. The CDR3 is made up of 11 amino acids. CDR3 sequence: CASSLNYEQYF. In DNA, the CDR3 is TGTGCCAGCAGCTTGAACTACGAGCAGTACTTC.

This clonotype was observed a few times. This chain joins TRBV4-1 and TRBJ2-2, with D tentatively TRBD2 (5 bases). Trimming pared 4 bases from V and 1 base from J, leaving 13 bases between. The CDR3 runs to 16 residues. The germline gives CDR1 MGHRA, CDR2 YSYEKL. CDR3 sequence reads: CASSPDTGWNTGELFF. For the CDR3, the DNA is TGCGCCAGCAGCCCAGACACGGGGTGGAACACCGGGGAGCTGTTTTTT.

This clonotype was picked up a small number of times. J is TRBJ2-1 and V is TRBV27; 8 bases match TRBD2. The CDR3 consists of 15 residues. The trim removed 4 bases at V and 12 bases at J, leaving 14 bases unmatched. CDR1 is MNHEY, CDR2 SMNVEV, per germline (reference sequence). The CDR3 loop is CASSSGLTTGGGQFF. The CDR3 coding sequence is TGTGCCAGCAGTTCCGGCCTTACTACCGGGGGGGGGCAGTTCTTC.

This clonotype was detected a few times. V usage is TRBV7-2 and J usage is TRBJ2-5; no clear D. Between the trimmed V and J ends, which lost 5 bases and 0 bases, there was a span of 4 bases. Germline values: CDR1 SGHTA, CDR2 FQGNSA. The CDR3 spans 12 residues. The CDR3 coding sequence is TGTGCCAGCAGCACCTACCAAGAGACCCAGTACTTC. Amino acid sequence: CASSTYQETQYF.

This chain connects TRBV20-1 to TRBJ2-1, with 7 positions matching TRBD2. The length of the CDR3 is 16 residues. Germline V gene lookup returns CDR1 DFQATT and CDR2 SNEGSKA (reference sequence). The J segment lost 2 bases and the V segment lost 0 bases, leaving 7 bases of the junction unmatched. The CDR3 DNA follows: TGCAGTGCTAGAGATCCGGGGGAGGGCCCCTACAATGAGCAGTTCTTC. Its translation: CSARDPGEGPYNEQFF.

This clonotype has ten or more counts. The CDR3 is CASSLALAGGPRDEQFF. Here the CDR3 DNA reads TGTGCCAGCAGTTTAGCCCTAGCGGGAGGGCCTAGGGATGAGCAGTTCTTC. The chain has TRBV27 and TRBJ2-1, with TRBD2 identical over 12 bases. The V and J ends lost 2 bases and 8 bases, in that order; junction bases with no gene match: 10. Germline V gives CDR1 MNHEY, CDR2 SMNVEV (reference sequence). The CDR3 totals 17 residues.

This clonotype was observed a handful of times. The chain uses TRBV11-2 and TRBJ2-6; D ambiguous. Germline CDR1 SGHAT, CDR2 FQNNGV. This CDR3 has 20 amino acids. V dropped 1 base and J dropped 0 bases, with 19 bases sitting between them. CDR3 residues: CASSLVIMGISSSGANVLTF. The CDR3 DNA follows: TGTGCCAGCAGCTTAGTGATTATGGGGATCAGTAGCTCTGGGGCCAACGTCCTGACTTTC.

This clonotype was counted once. One base away lies a much larger clone, so this may be a sequencing read error. This chain links TRBV12-3 or TRBV12-4 with TRBJ2-1, with D perhaps assigned TRBD1 or TRBD2 (6 bases each). CDR3 length equals 17 residues. The germline V and J ends were trimmed by 6 bases and 10 bases, with 28 bases remaining between them. CDR3 in DNA: TGTGCCAGCAGGTCCACCCTACGGGAGAGGGGGATGAGGGAGCAGTTCTTC. This translates into CASRSTLRERGMREQFF.

V usage is TRBV7-2 and J usage is TRBJ2-7; 9 nucleotides match TRBD1. V was pared by 1 base and J by 1 base, with 8 bases of the junction left unmatched. The CDR3 length is 17 residues. The V gene's germline CDR1 is SGHTA and CDR2 FQGNSA. CDR3 coding DNA: TGTGCCAGCAGCTTAGGAAGAGGGACAGGGAGGTCCTACGAGCAGTACTTC. This codes for CASSLGRGTGRSYEQYF.

This clonotype appeared many times. This chain joins TRBV4-1 and TRBJ2-3; tentatively, D is TRBD2 (6 bases). The CDR3 has 15 residues. Germline V gene sequence: CDR1 MGHRA, CDR2 YSYEKL. The V and J ends lost 0 bases and 0 bases respectively, with 7 bases between them. The CDR3 protein is CASSQDRGSTDTQYF. The CDR3 coding sequence is TGCGCCAGCAGCCAAGATCGGGGGAGCACAGATACGCAGTATTTT.

The chain couples TRBV9 to TRBJ2-3; D is unresolved. The germline V and J ends were trimmed by 2 bases and 0 bases, with 7 bases remaining between them. CDR1 SGDLS and CDR2 YYNGEE come from the germline V gene. There are 14 residues in the CDR3. The CDR3 sequence: CASSVTRSTDTQYF. CDR3 in DNA: TGTGCCAGCAGCGTCACTCGAAGCACAGATACGCAGTATTTT.

Only a few counts were recorded for this clonotype. V and J are TRBV5-1 and TRBJ1-1; a weak D match, TRBD1 (6 bases). Trimming cost V 0 bases and J 6 bases, with 15 bases left between them. Germline V gene sequence: CDR1 SGHRS, CDR2 YFSETQ. This CDR3 contains 15 residues. CDR3 region: CASSLGQVALPEAFF. CDR3 in DNA: TGCGCCAGCAGCTTGGGACAGGTCGCTCTTCCTGAAGCTTTCTTT.

This clonotype has more than one count but fewer than ten. V gene TRBV20-1 combines with J gene TRBJ2-3; TRBD2 aligns across 9 bases. V lost 6 bases to trimming and J lost 2 bases; unmatched junction nucleotides: 18. Germline V gives CDR1 DFQATT, CDR2 SNEGSKA (reference sequence). The CDR3 has 18 amino acids. CDR3 region: CSAPAPLSAGGVTDTQYF. The CDR3 coding sequence is TGCAGTGCCCCCGCCCCCCTTAGCGCGGGAGGGGTCACAGATACGCAGTATTTT.

This clonotype appeared a few times. The V gene is TRBV12-3 or TRBV12-4, the J gene TRBJ2-7; D is undetermined. V lost 7 bases, J lost 1 base, and 14 bases lay in between. The CDR3 contains 14 residues. The CDR3 protein is CASTPPTASYEQYF. CDR3 DNA sequence: TGTGCCAGCACTCCCCCCACAGCGTCCTACGAGCAGTACTTC.

The V gene is TRBV4-3, the J gene TRBJ2-1; a weak D match, TRBD2 (6 bases). Per the germline V gene, CDR1 is LGHNA and CDR2 is YSLEER. The CDR3 length is 15 residues. V gave up 0 bases and J gave up 9 bases, with 15 bases separating them. Written as DNA, the CDR3 is TGCGCCAGCAGCCAAGAGGCGGGATGGTCGGTTGAGCAGTTCTTC. Translating it yields CASSQEAGWSVEQFF.

Here the CDR3 reads CASSPRLAGDTQYF. The CDR3 coding sequence is TGTGCCAGCAGCCCCCGACTAGCGGGAGATACGCAGTATTTT. The chain uses TRBV14 and TRBJ2-3; 10 nucleotides line up with TRBD2. This CDR3 comprises 14 residues. Trimming removed 4 bases from V and 5 bases from J; junction bases left unmatched: 3. The germline gives CDR1 SGHDN, CDR2 FVKESK.

This clonotype has a handful of counts. V usage is TRBV20-1 and J usage is TRBJ2-7; D is undetermined. Per the germline V gene, CDR1 is DFQATT and CDR2 is SNEGSKA (reference sequence). CDR3 length: 12 amino acids. V lost 3 bases to trimming and J lost 5 bases, with 11 bases between them. CDR3 loop: CSARVVGNEQYF. CDR3 coding DNA: TGCAGTGCTAGGGTAGTTGGGAACGAGCAGTACTTC.

Only a few counts were recorded for this clonotype. The chain recombines TRBV5-6 with TRBJ2-7; possibly TRBD1 for D (5 bases). The V end lost 0 bases, the J end lost 7 bases, and 11 bases lay between the germline ends. The CDR3 has 13 amino acids. The V gene's germline CDR1 is SGHDT and CDR2 YYEEEE. DNA of the CDR3: TGTGCCAGCAGCTTGGGTGGACATGTGGAGCAGTACTTC. It encodes CASSLGGHVEQYF.

This clonotype showed up just a few times. The chain employs TRBV28 and TRBJ2-7; TRBD2 matches 7 bases. Germline-derived CDR1 and CDR2 are MDHEN and SYDVKM. V lost 7 bases and J lost 0; bases outside the gene matches: 9. The CDR3 runs 15 residues. The CDR3 sequence: CASTLGGGVSYEQYF. In DNA form, the CDR3 reads TGTGCCAGCACTTTGGGGGGAGGGGTCTCCTACGAGCAGTACTTC.

Many counts were recorded for this clonotype. V gene TRBV12-3 or TRBV12-4 combines with J gene TRBJ1-5; no definite D call. This CDR3 comprises 14 residues. Trimming pared 0 bases from V and 4 bases from J, leaving 7 bases between. The CDR3 DNA reads TGTGCCAGCAGTTTAGCGCCAGATAATCAGCCCCAGCATTTT. Translation: CASSLAPDNQPQHF.

In this sample, this clonotype turned up many times. The genes are TRBV28 and TRBJ2-7, with D possibly being TRBD1 or TRBD2 (5 bases each). The length of the CDR3 is 12 residues. V shed 2 bases and J shed 7 bases, with 9 bases lying between them. Germline V gives CDR1 MDHEN, CDR2 SYDVKM. CDR3 sequence: CASSLEGREQYF. CDR3 DNA sequence: TGTGCCAGCAGTTTAGAGGGGCGGGAGCAGTACTTC.

This clonotype was detected a few times. The chain is built from TRBV13 and TRBJ2-7, with 15 nucleotides matching TRBD2. This CDR3 has 19 amino acids. The germline CDR1 and CDR2 sequences are PRHDT and FYEKMQ (reference sequence). V trimming: 5 bases; J trimming: 1 base; junction bases outside the gene matches: 12. CDR3 bases: TGTGCCAGCAGCCAGATACTAGGGACTAGCGGGAGGACTTCCTACGAGCAGTACTTC. It codes for CASSQILGTSGRTSYEQYF.

This clonotype was seen more than once but under ten times. The chain links TRBV24-1 to TRBJ1-5; no firm D call. The germline V and J ends were trimmed by 9 bases and 5 bases, with 13 bases remaining between them. The germline V gene has CDR1 KGHDR and CDR2 SFDVKD. This CDR3 is built from 13 residues. CDR3 sequence reads: CATSPGGHQPQHF. The CDR3 nucleotides are TGTGCCACCTCCCCTGGTGGGCATCAGCCCCAGCATTTT.

DNA of the CDR3: TGTGCCAGCAGCTCCCAACAGGGTGCCACTGAAGCTTTCTTT. Encoded protein: CASSSQQGATEAFF. The V and J genes are TRBV7-3 and TRBJ1-1; maybe TRBD1 (6 bases). V lost 4 bases, J lost 4 bases, and 13 bases lay in between. There are 14 residues in the CDR3. CDR1 and CDR2 (germline): SGHTA, FQGTGA.

This clonotype was observed at least ten times. CDR3 DNA sequence: TGTGCCAGCAGTTTAAGGGCGGCTTTCTCTAGCCCCCAGCATTTT. Translation gives CASSLRAAFSSPQHF. The V gene is TRBV12-3 or TRBV12-4, the J gene TRBJ1-5; D ambiguous. V was cut by 2 bases and J by 10 bases, with 18 bases left in between. This CDR3 contains 15 residues.